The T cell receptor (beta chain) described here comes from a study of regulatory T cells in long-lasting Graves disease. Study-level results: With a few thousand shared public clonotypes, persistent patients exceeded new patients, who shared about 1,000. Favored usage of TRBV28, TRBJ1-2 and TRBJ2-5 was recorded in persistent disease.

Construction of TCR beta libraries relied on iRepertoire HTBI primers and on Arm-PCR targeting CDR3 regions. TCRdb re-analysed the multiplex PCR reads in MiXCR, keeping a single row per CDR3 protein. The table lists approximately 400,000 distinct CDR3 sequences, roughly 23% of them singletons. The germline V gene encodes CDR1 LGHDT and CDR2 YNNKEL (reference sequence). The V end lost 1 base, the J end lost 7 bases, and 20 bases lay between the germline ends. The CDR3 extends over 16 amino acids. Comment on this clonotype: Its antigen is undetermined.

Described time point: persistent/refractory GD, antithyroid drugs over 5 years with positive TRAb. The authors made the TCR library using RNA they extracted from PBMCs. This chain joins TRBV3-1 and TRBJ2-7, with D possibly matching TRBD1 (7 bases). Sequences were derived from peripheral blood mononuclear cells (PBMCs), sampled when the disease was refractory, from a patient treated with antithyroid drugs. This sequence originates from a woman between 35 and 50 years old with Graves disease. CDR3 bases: TGTGCCAGCAGCCAAGGGTGGAGGGGGCAAAGAAAGGAGCAGTACTTC. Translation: CASSQGWRGQRKEQYF.